This T cell receptor (beta chain) was recorded in a study of monozygotic twins with inflammatory bowel disease. The CDR3 has 15 amino acids. TCRdb re-called the 5' RACE reads and shows each CDR3 protein once, DNA omitted. This repertoire comprises approximately 120,000 distinct CDR3 sequences; its ten largest clones make up around 12%. The source is a human donor with ulcerative colitis or Crohn's disease, or a healthy co-twin of an affected twin (not recorded which). The chain employs TRBV12-3 or TRBV12-4 and TRBJ2-3; the D call from TCRdb, TRBD2, cannot be confirmed without DNA. The sequenced sample consisted of blood. The chain's CDR3 is CASSPTSGLTDTQYF.